This passage covers 18 T cell receptor beta chains from one sample sequenced in a study of blood T cell repertoires in COVID-19. Using immunoSEQ multiplex PCR, the repertoire was profiled, and TCRdb retains in-frame clones only, with some absent. This sample has roughly 92,000 clones, with 70% to 90% found just once. Source material: peripheral blood. Receptors originate from a human donor with acute or convalescent COVID-19. The donor label of this sample is uncertain.

This clone showed up just once. The CDR3 protein is CASSSSGTSSTVAYF. CDR3 in DNA: TGTGCCAGCAGCTCATCCGGGACAAGTTCTACCGTAGCGTACTTC. V is TRBV11-3 and J is TRBJ2-7, with a tentative D call TRBD1 (6 bases). CDR3 size: 15 residues. The V gene's germline CDR1 is SGHNT and CDR2 YENEEA. V shed 4 bases and J shed 12 bases, with 25 bases lying between them.

V gene TRBV5-1 combines with J gene TRBJ2-1; 8 bases agree with TRBD2. The CDR3 totals 15 residues. The germline gives CDR1 SGHRS, CDR2 YFSETQ. The ends lost 5 bases at V and 0 bases at J; junction bases unmatched: 4. CDR3 protein: CASRIAGSSYNEQFF. CDR3 DNA sequence: TGCGCCAGCAGGATAGCGGGGAGCTCCTACAATGAGCAGTTCTTC.

The chain combines TRBV10-3 with TRBJ1-1; 7 nucleotides agree with TRBD1. From germline, CDR1 is ENHRY and CDR2 SYGVKD. Trimming removed 4 bases from V and 2 bases from J; junction bases left unmatched: 4. The CDR3 consists of 14 residues. CDR3 nucleotides: TGTGCCATCAGTGGACAGGGTCTCAACACTGAAGCTTTCTTT. Translation gives CAISGQGLNTEAFF.

The chain uses TRBV19 and TRBJ1-5; unclear D gene. The V and J ends lost 3 bases and 4 bases respectively, with 7 bases between them. Per the germline V gene, CDR1 is LNHDA and CDR2 is SQIVND (reference sequence). This CDR3 has 13 amino acids. The DNA for the CDR3 is TGTGCCAGTAGTATGAGGGAGAATCAGCCCCAGCATTTT. This sequence encodes CASSMRENQPQHF.

The rearrangement joins TRBV5-1 to TRBJ2-3; 8 nucleotides agree with TRBD1. The CDR3 consists of 14 residues. CDR1 is SGHRS, CDR2 YFSETQ, per germline. V lost 4 bases to trimming and J lost 2 bases; unmatched junction nucleotides: 3. The CDR3 nucleotides read TGCGCCAGCAGCCTGGACAGGGTCACAGATACGCAGTATTTT. Protein product: CASSLDRVTDTQYF.

CDR3 in DNA: TGTGCCAGCTCACCACGAAGACAGGAAGCCTACGAGCAGTACTTC. Translating it yields CASSPRRQEAYEQYF. V gene TRBV18 combines with J gene TRBJ2-7; possibly TRBD1 for D (6 bases). Germline V gives CDR1 KGHSH, CDR2 LQKENI. The CDR3 consists of 15 residues. Trimming took 1 base from V and 2 from J, leaving 12 bases between them.

This clone has only one observation. The gene calls are TRBV6-2 or TRBV6-3 and TRBJ1-2; D remains ambiguous. Germline values: CDR1 MNHEY, CDR2 SVGEGT. This CDR3 region has 14 residues. The V gene lost 2 bases and the J gene lost 1 base, with 8 bases spanning the gap. The DNA for the CDR3 is TGTGCCAGCAGTTACGGAGTGGGTAACTATGGCTACACCTTC. This codes for CASSYGVGNYGYTF.

The chain is built from TRBV7-2 and TRBJ2-5, with 8 positions matching TRBD2. The junction had 7 bases not matched to a gene; V was cut back by 5 bases and J by 2 bases. Germline assignment: CDR1 SGHTA and CDR2 FQGNSA. The CDR3 is 15 residues long. The CDR3 DNA is TGTGCCAGCAGCCCCAGCGGGGGTAGGCAAGAGACCCAGTACTTC. This gives the protein CASSPSGGRQETQYF.

The J gene is TRBJ1-2, the V gene TRBV4-3; TRBD1 aligns across 8 bases. Germline values: CDR1 LGHNA, CDR2 YSLEER. The junction had 9 bases not matched to a gene; V was cut back by 2 bases and J by 7 bases. CDR3 length: 15 residues. Here the CDR3 reads CASSQFGQGEFGYTF. The CDR3 DNA follows: TGCGCCAGCAGCCAATTTGGACAGGGAGAGTTTGGCTACACCTTC.

This chain joins TRBV10-3 and TRBJ1-1; D gene unclear. CDR1 and CDR2 from the germline V gene are ENHRY and SYGVKD. Trimming stripped 4 bases from V and 6 bases from J, with 12 bases between. This CDR3 contains 13 residues. DNA for the CDR3: TGTGCCATCAGTGTTGGTTTAAGCGCTGAAGCTTTCTTT. This codes for CAISVGLSAEAFF.

This clone was seen a handful of times. This chain links TRBV5-1 with TRBJ2-1, with 7 nucleotides matching TRBD1. Germline-derived CDR1 and CDR2 are SGHRS and YFSETQ. The CDR3 sequence is 16 residues long. V dropped 4 bases and J dropped 8; count of bases not matched to a gene: 15. The CDR3 here is CASSQTGVTLQYEQFF. CDR3 nucleotide sequence: TGCGCCAGCAGCCAAACAGGGGTCACCCTACAATATGAGCAGTTCTTC.

The chain's CDR3 is CASSPPDSSYGYTF. The CDR3, as DNA: TGTGCCAGCTCACCACCCGACAGCAGCTATGGCTACACCTTC. The J gene is TRBJ1-2, the V gene TRBV18; a possible D gene is TRBD1 (5 bases). From germline, CDR1 is KGHSH and CDR2 LQKENI. Trimming removed 0 bases at V and 4 bases at J, with 9 bases between. CDR3 length equals 14 residues.

CDR3 sequence (DNA): TGTGCCAGCAGCTTAGACAGGGGAAAAGGAAACACCATATATTTT. Translated: CASSLDRGKGNTIYF. V usage is TRBV6-5 and J usage is TRBJ1-3, with 8 bases that match TRBD1. Per germline, CDR1 MNHEY and CDR2 SVGAGI. Losses at the gene ends were 6 bases for V and 4 bases for J; bases not matched to a gene: 8. The CDR3 runs 15 residues.

The chain joins TRBV2 to TRBJ1-5; possibly TRBD1 for D (5 bases). Germline CDR1 and CDR2: SNHLY and FYNNEI. V shed 1 base and J shed 4 bases, with 8 bases lying between them. This CDR3 region has 14 residues. DNA of the CDR3: TGTGCCAGCAGTGAAGGGGCAGGGAATCAGCCCCAGCATTTT. This codes for CASSEGAGNQPQHF.

The CDR3 spells CASRGTSKSRNEQFF. For the CDR3, the DNA is TGTGCCAGCAGGGGGACTAGTAAATCGCGGAATGAGCAGTTCTTC. The chain couples TRBV7-2 to TRBJ2-1, with TRBD2 matching 8 bases. Germline CDR1 is SGHTA and CDR2 is FQGNSA. With V trimmed by 6 bases and J by 7 bases, 11 bases remained unmatched. This CDR3 is built from 15 residues.

The chain couples TRBV2 to TRBJ2-1; D ambiguous. The CDR3 runs to 18 residues. The V end was cut by 2 bases, the J end by 2 bases, with 19 bases between. The germline V gene has CDR1 SNHLY and CDR2 FYNNEI. CDR3 sequence reads: CASSENGQSLSPYNEQFF. The CDR3 bases are TGTGCCAGCAGTGAAAATGGGCAGTCGTTGTCTCCCTACAATGAGCAGTTCTTC.

The V gene is TRBV19, the J gene TRBJ2-2, with a weak D call TRBD2 (6 bases). The CDR3 consists of 14 residues. V was cut by 6 bases and J by 6 bases, with 14 bases left in between. Germline CDR1 reads LNHDA; CDR2 reads SQIVND (reference sequence). The CDR3 here is CASRRSGGSGELFF. CDR3 nucleotide sequence: TGTGCCAGTAGACGGTCAGGAGGGTCCGGGGAGCTGTTTTTT.

The V and J genes are TRBV7-3 and TRBJ1-1; D gene uncertain. Germline CDR1 SGHTA, CDR2 FQGTGA. The CDR3 is 15 residues long. V was clipped by 1 base and J by 1 base, with 10 bases between them. CDR3 DNA sequence: TGTGCCAGCAGCTTAATTCCGGGAGAGAACACTGAAGCTTTCTTT. Protein sequence: CASSLIPGENTEAFF.